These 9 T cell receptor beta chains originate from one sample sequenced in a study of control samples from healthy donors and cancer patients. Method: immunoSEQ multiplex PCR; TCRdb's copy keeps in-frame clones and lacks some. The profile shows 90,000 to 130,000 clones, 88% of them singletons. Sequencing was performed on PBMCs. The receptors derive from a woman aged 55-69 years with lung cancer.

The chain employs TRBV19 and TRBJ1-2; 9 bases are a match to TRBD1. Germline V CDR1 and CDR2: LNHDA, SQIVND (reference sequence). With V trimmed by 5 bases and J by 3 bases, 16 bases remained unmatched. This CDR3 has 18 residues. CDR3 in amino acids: CASSVLSGQGGRDYGYTF. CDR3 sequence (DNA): TGTGCCAGTAGTGTCCTCTCGGGACAGGGAGGGCGAGACTATGGCTACACCTTC.

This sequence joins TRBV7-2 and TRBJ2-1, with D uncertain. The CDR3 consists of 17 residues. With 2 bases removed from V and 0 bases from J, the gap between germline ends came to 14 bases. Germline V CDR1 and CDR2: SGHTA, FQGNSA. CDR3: CASSLSPPQSSYNEQFF. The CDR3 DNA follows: TGTGCCAGCAGCTTAAGCCCCCCCCAGAGCTCCTACAATGAGCAGTTCTTC.

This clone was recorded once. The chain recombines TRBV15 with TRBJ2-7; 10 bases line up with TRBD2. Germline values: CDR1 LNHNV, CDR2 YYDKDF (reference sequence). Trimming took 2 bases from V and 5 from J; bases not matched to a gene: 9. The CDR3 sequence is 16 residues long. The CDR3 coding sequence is TGTGCCACCAGCAGAAAGAGCGGGAGGGGAGGTAACGAGCAGTACTTC. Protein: CATSRKSGRGGNEQYF.

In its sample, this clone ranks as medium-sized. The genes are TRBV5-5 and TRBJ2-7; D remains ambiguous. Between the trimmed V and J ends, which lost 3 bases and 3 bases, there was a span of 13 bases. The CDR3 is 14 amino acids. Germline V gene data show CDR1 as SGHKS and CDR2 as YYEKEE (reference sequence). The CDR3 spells CASSSSGGNYEQYF. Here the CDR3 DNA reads TGTGCCAGCAGCTCCTCGGGCGGAAACTACGAGCAGTACTTC.

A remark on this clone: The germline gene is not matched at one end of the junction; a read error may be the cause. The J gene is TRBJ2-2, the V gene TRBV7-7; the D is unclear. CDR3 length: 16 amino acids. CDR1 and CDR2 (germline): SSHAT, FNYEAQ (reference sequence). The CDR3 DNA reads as TGTGCTAGCAGCTTAGGGCCAACCACGAACACCGGGGAGCTGTTTTTT. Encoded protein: CASSLGPTTNTGELFF.

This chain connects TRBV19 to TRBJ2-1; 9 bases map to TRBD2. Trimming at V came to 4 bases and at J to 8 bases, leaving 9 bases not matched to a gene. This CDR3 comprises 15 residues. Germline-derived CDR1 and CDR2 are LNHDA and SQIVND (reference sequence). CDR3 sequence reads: CASSNDAGGVDEQFF. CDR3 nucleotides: TGTGCCAGTAGTAACGATGCGGGAGGGGTGGATGAGCAGTTCTTC.

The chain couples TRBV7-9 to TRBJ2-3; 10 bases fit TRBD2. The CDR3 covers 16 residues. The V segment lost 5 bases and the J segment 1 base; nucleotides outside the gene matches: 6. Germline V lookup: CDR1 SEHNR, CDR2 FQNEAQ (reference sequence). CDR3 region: CASSADLAGGTDTQYF. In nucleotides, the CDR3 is TGTGCCAGCAGCGCAGACCTAGCGGGGGGCACAGATACGCAGTATTTT. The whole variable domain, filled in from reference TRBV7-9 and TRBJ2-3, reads DTGVSQNPRHKITKRGQNVTFRCDPISEHNRLYWYRQTLGQGPEFLTYFQNEAQLEKSRLLSDRFSAERPKGSFSTLEIQRTEQGDSAMYLCASSADLAGGTDTQYFGPGTRLTVL.

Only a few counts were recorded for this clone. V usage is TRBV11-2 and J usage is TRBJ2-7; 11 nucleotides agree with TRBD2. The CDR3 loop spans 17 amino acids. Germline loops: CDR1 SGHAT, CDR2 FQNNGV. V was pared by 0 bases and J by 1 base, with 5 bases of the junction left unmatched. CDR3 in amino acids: CASSLDIAGGGSYEQYF. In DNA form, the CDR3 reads TGTGCCAGCAGCTTAGACATAGCGGGAGGGGGATCCTACGAGCAGTACTTC.

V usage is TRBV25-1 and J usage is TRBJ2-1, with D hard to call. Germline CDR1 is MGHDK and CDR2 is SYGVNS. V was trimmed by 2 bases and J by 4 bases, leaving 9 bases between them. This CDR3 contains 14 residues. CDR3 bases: TGTGCCAGCAGTGAAACGGGCAGATACAATGAGCAGTTCTTC. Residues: CASSETGRYNEQFF.